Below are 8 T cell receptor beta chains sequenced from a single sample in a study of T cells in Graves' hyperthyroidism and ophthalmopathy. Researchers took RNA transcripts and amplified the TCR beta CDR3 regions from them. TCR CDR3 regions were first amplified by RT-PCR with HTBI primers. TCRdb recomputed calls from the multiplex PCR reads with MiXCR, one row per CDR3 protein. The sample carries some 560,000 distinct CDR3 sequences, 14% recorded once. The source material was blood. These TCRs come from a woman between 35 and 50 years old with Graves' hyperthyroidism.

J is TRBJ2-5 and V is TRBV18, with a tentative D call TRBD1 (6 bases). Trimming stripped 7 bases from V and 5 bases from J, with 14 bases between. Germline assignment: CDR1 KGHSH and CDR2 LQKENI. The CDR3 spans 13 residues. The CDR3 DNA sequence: TGTGCCAGCTGGGGGCCCTCACGGGAGACCCAGTACTTC. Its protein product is CASWGPSRETQYF.

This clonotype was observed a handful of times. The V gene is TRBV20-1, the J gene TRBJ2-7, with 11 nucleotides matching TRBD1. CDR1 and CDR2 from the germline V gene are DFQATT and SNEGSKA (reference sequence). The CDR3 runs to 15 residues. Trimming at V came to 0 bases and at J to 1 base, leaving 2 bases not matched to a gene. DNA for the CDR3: TGCAGTGCTAGAGAGGGGACAGGGGGTTCCTACGAGCAGTACTTC. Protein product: CSAREGTGGSYEQYF.

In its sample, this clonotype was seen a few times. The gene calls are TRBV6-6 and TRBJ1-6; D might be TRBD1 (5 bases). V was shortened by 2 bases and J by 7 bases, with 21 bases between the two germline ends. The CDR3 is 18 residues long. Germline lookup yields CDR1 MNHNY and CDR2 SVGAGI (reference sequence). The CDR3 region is CASSYDPQAQGRNSPLHF. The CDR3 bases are TGTGCCAGCAGTTACGACCCGCAGGCCCAGGGTAGGAATTCACCCCTCCACTTT.

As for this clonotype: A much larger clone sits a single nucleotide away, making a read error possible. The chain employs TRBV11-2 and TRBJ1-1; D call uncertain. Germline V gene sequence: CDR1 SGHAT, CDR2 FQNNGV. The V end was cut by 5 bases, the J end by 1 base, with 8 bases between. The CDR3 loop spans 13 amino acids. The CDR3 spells CASSPSPNTEAFF. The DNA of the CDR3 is TGTGCCAGCAGCCCGTCCCCGAACACTGAAGCTTTCTTT.

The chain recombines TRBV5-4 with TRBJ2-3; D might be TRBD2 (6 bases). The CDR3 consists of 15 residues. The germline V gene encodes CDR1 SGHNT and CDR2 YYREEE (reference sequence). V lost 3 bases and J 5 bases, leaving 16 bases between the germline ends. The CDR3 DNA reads TGTGCCAGCAGCTCCCCCGTTAGCGGCAAAGATACGCAGTATTTT. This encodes CASSSPVSGKDTQYF.

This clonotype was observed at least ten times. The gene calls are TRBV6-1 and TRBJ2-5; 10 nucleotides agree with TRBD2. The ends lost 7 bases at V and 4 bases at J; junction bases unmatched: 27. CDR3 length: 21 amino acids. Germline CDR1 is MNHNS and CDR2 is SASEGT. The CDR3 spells CASTPSRPGIKAGGPRETQYF. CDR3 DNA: TGTGCCAGCACCCCATCCCGGCCAGGGATAAAAGCGGGAGGGCCAAGAGAGACCCAGTACTTC.

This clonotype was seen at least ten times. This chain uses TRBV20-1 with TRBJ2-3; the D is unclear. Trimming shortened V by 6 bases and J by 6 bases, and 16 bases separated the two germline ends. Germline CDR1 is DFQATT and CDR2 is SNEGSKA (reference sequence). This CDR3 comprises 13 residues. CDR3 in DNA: TGCAGTGCGGGGAAAGGTGGTGAGGATACGCAGTATTTT. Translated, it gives CSAGKGGEDTQYF.

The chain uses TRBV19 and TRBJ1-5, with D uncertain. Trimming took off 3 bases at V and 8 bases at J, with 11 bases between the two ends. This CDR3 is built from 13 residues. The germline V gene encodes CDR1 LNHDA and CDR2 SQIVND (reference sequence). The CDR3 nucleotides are TGTGCCAGTAGTATGGGCGAGCTGGAGCCCCAGCATTTT. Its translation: CASSMGELEPQHF.